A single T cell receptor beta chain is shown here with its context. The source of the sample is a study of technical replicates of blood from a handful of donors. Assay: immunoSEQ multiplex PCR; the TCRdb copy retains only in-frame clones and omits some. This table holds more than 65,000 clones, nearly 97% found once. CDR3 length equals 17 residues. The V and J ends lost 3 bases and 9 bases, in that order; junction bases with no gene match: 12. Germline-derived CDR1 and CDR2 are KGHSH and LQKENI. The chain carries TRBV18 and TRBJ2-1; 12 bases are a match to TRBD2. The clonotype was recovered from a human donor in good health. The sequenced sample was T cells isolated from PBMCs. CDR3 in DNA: TGTGCCAGCTCACCCTTTGGACTAGCGGGGCCTTGGGGTGAGCAGTTCTTC. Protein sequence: CASSPFGLAGPWGEQFF.